The 22 T cell receptor beta chains below were found in one sample sequenced in a study of blood T cell repertoires in COVID-19. Only in-frame clones appear in the TCRdb table, and some are missing; sequencing was by immunoSEQ multiplex PCR. The sample yields tens of thousands of clones, 80% to 90% seen once. Source material: peripheral blood. These receptors all stem from an older woman with acute or convalescent COVID-19.

The table lists this clone with a few counts. This chain connects TRBV7-3 to TRBJ2-7; weak D call: TRBD2 (6 bases). V was trimmed by 0 bases and J by 5 bases, leaving 8 bases between them. Germline V gene sequence: CDR1 SGHTA, CDR2 FQGTGA. The CDR3 extends over 13 amino acids. CDR3 nucleotides: TGTGCCAGCAGCTTAACGCCGGGGGACGAGCAGTACTTC. It codes for CASSLTPGDEQYF.

The V and J genes are TRBV5-4 and TRBJ2-5, with TRBD1 identical over 10 bases. Germline CDR1 reads SGHNT; CDR2 reads YYREEE (reference sequence). The CDR3 contains 17 residues. J was trimmed by 1 base and V by 4 bases; bases with no gene match: 10. Here the CDR3 reads CASSQPGQGITQETQYF. CDR3 bases: TGTGCCAGCAGCCAGCCGGGACAGGGGATAACCCAAGAGACCCAGTACTTC.

The chain has TRBV7-8 and TRBJ1-5, with D possibly TRBD1 on 6 matching bases. Trimming removed 1 base from V and 4 bases from J, with 23 bases in between. Looked up from germline, CDR1 is SGHVS and CDR2 is FQNEAQ. The length of the CDR3 is 19 residues. CDR3 region: CASSLVAQGRTGLNQPQHF. In DNA form, the CDR3 reads TGTGCCAGCAGCTTAGTCGCGCAGGGGAGAACAGGACTGAATCAGCCCCAGCATTTT.

The rearrangement links TRBV4-1 to TRBJ1-5, with 7 bases identical to TRBD1. The CDR3 spans 17 residues. Germline V gene data show CDR1 as MGHRA and CDR2 as YSYEKL. After removal of 4 bases from V and 2 bases from J, the junction contained 11 bases not matched to a gene. Written as DNA, the CDR3 is TGCGCCAGCAGCCCTAAATATAACAGGGGCGGCAATCAGCCCCAGCATTTT. This sequence encodes CASSPKYNRGGNQPQHF.

The chain employs TRBV2 and TRBJ1-5; unclear D gene. V was shortened by 4 bases and J by 3 bases, with 13 bases between the two germline ends. This CDR3 spans 15 amino acids. Germline V gene lookup returns CDR1 SNHLY and CDR2 FYNNEI. For the CDR3, the DNA is TGTGCCAGCAGTGGGCAAAGAATAAACAATCAGCCCCAGCATTTT. Its protein is CASSGQRINNQPQHF.

J is TRBJ1-1 and V is TRBV30, with D unclear. Germline-derived CDR1 and CDR2 are GTSNPN and SVGIG (reference sequence). This CDR3 region has 11 residues. The V end was cut by 6 bases, the J end by 11 bases, with 16 bases between. The CDR3 region is CACPGGRAAFF. In DNA, the CDR3 is TGTGCCTGTCCTGGCGGGAGGGCGGCTTTCTTT.

The chain carries TRBV14 and TRBJ2-1, with D perhaps matching TRBD1 (5 bases). Germline V gene sequence: CDR1 SGHDN, CDR2 FVKESK. This CDR3 has 13 amino acids. The ends were cut back, 2 bases at V and 6 bases at J, with 8 bases in the middle. CDR3 in amino acids: CASSQLTGNEQFF. The CDR3 DNA follows: TGTGCCAGCAGCCAATTAACAGGCAATGAGCAGTTCTTC.

The V call is TRBV9, the J call TRBJ1-3, with 8 bases matching TRBD1. J gave up 1 base and V 4 bases, and 10 bases lay outside the gene matches. Germline-derived CDR1 and CDR2 are SGDLS and YYNGEE. The CDR3 contains 17 residues. The CDR3 DNA reads TGTGCCAGCAGCCCCCGGGACAGGCTCTCTTCTGGAAACACCATATATTTT. Amino acid sequence: CASSPRDRLSSGNTIYF. The whole variable domain, remainder taken from reference TRBV9 and TRBJ1-3, is DSGVTQTPKHLITATGQRVTLRCSPRSGDLSVYWYQQSLDQGLQFLIQYYNGEERAKGNILERFSAQQFPDLHSELNLSSLELGDSALYFCASSPRDRLSSGNTIYFGEGSWLTVV.

This rearrangement joins TRBV9 to TRBJ2-1, with D tentatively TRBD2 (5 bases). This CDR3 comprises 16 residues. Trimming took 3 bases from V and 4 from J, leaving 17 bases between them. The V gene's germline CDR1 is SGDLS and CDR2 YYNGEE. The CDR3 nucleotides read TGTGCCAGCAGCGGGACTGGCAACAAATATTACAATGAGCAGTTCTTC. It is translated as CASSGTGNKYYNEQFF.

This chain links TRBV24-1 with TRBJ2-1; 13 bases line up with TRBD2. This CDR3 contains 17 residues. Looked up from germline, CDR1 is KGHDR and CDR2 is SFDVKD. V trimming: 4 bases; J trimming: 5 bases; junction bases outside the gene matches: 7. CDR3 amino acids: CATSEQPGTSGDNEQFF. In DNA form, the CDR3 reads TGTGCCACCAGTGAGCAACCCGGGACTAGCGGGGACAATGAGCAGTTCTTC.

The chain employs TRBV29-1 and TRBJ1-1; 9 nucleotides align to TRBD1. CDR1 and CDR2 (germline): SQVTM, ANQGSEA. The CDR3 covers 15 residues. The V segment lost 4 bases and the J segment 4 bases; nucleotides outside the gene matches: 10. The CDR3: CSVAGTGGASTEAFF. CDR3 nucleotides: TGCAGCGTTGCCGGAACAGGGGGCGCTTCCACTGAAGCTTTCTTT. Full variable domain (rest looked up from reference TRBV29-1 and TRBJ1-1): SAVISQKPSRDICQRGTSLTIQCQVDSQVTMMFWYRQQPGQSLTLIATANQGSEATYESGFVIDKFPISRPNLTFSTLTVSNMSPEDSSIYLCSVAGTGGASTEAFFGQGTRLTVV.

V usage is TRBV7-2 and J usage is TRBJ2-2; D may be TRBD2 (7 bases). The CDR3 is 15 residues long. Germline V gene data show CDR1 as SGHTA and CDR2 as FQGNSA. Trimming stripped 5 bases from V and 5 bases from J, with 15 bases between. The CDR3 DNA is TGTGCCAGCAGCCTGGGGGGGCCAGTTACCGGGGAGCTGTTTTTT. Residues: CASSLGGPVTGELFF.

The gene calls are TRBV5-1 and TRBJ1-1; 9 bases match TRBD1. This CDR3 has 16 amino acids. The ends lost 4 bases at V and 4 bases at J; junction bases unmatched: 11. Germline V gene data show CDR1 as SGHRS and CDR2 as YFSETQ. The CDR3, as DNA: TGCGCCAGCAGCCCGTACCGGGACAGGGAGACCACTGAAGCTTTCTTT. This gives the protein CASSPYRDRETTEAFF.

The chain combines TRBV29-1 with TRBJ1-1; D is unclear. Deletions cut 3 bases from V and 1 base from J, with 12 bases between. The CDR3 sequence is 14 residues long. Germline CDR1 SQVTM, CDR2 ANQGSEA. As DNA, the CDR3 is TGCAGCGTTGATAGAGCCGAAAGGAACACTGAAGCTTTCTTT. The encoded protein is CSVDRAERNTEAFF.

This clone was detected only once. This chain joins TRBV6-5 and TRBJ1-6; D perhaps matches TRBD1 (5 bases). The CDR3 runs to 14 residues. The V and J ends lost 6 bases and 9 bases respectively, with 15 bases between them. Germline-derived CDR1 and CDR2 are MNHEY and SVGAGI. As DNA, the CDR3 is TGTGCCAGCAGCCTCGGGCAGGGAGGTTCACCCCTCCACTTT. This gives the protein CASSLGQGGSPLHF.

The chain combines TRBV5-1 with TRBJ2-7; D might be TRBD1 (5 bases). The CDR3 covers 12 residues. Between the trimmed V and J ends, which lost 4 bases and 10 bases, there was a span of 15 bases. Germline CDR1 is SGHRS and CDR2 is YFSETQ. CDR3 DNA: TGCGCCAGCAGCCAATCCGACAGTGAACAGTACTTC. This sequence encodes CASSQSDSEQYF.

The V gene is TRBV5-4, the J gene TRBJ2-5; 9 nucleotides align to TRBD1. The ends lost 4 bases at V and 4 bases at J; junction bases unmatched: 11. The CDR3 has 16 amino acids. The germline V gene encodes CDR1 SGHNT and CDR2 YYREEE (reference sequence). The CDR3: CASSTGTGSGPETQYF. In DNA, the CDR3 is TGTGCCAGCAGCACCGGGACAGGGTCGGGGCCAGAGACCCAGTACTTC. Together with reference TRBV5-4 and TRBJ2-5, the CDR3 gives the full variable domain: ETGVTQSPTHLIKTRGQQVTLRCSSQSGHNTVSWYQQALGQGPQFIFQYYREEENGRGNFPPRFSGLQFPNYSSELNVNALELDDSALYLCASSTGTGSGPETQYFGPGTRLLVL.

This clone is a singleton in its sample. The chain is built from TRBV19 and TRBJ1-5; possible D gene TRBD1, 5 bases. Germline CDR1 is LNHDA and CDR2 is SQIVND (reference sequence). Trimming left V 3 bases short and J 0 bases short, with 12 bases between. The CDR3 totals 16 residues. DNA of the CDR3: TGTGCCAGTAGTATGGGCGGGGGTCATAGCAATCAGCCCCAGCATTTT. It yields the protein CASSMGGGHSNQPQHF.

This sequence joins TRBV7-3 and TRBJ2-1; 13 bases fit TRBD2. CDR3 length: 14 residues. With V trimmed by 5 bases and J by 7 bases, 2 bases remained unmatched. The germline V gene has CDR1 SGHTA and CDR2 FQGTGA. The CDR3 DNA reads as TGTGCCAGCAGCGGGACTAGCGGGGATAATGAGCAGTTCTTC. Translated, it gives CASSGTSGDNEQFF.

The gene calls are TRBV11-2 and TRBJ2-6; D unresolved. From germline, CDR1 is SGHAT and CDR2 FQNNGV. The CDR3 is 14 residues long. The V gene lost 3 bases and the J gene lost 0 bases, with 3 bases spanning the gap. The CDR3 nucleotides read TGTGCCAGCAGCTTCCGCTCTGGGGCCAACGTCCTGACTTTC. Amino acids: CASSFRSGANVLTF.

The chain employs TRBV10-1 and TRBJ1-4; possible D gene TRBD1, 5 bases. The CDR3 is 14 amino acids. CDR1 is WNHNN, CDR2 SYGVQD, per germline (reference sequence). Trimming took off 7 bases at V and 5 bases at J, with 14 bases between the two ends. CDR3 residues: CASISTNRNEKLFF. The CDR3 region has the DNA TGCGCCAGCATTTCGACAAACAGGAATGAAAAACTGTTTTTT.

Here the CDR3 reads CASSLQGAVSTEKLFF. Written as DNA, the CDR3 is TGTGCCAGCAGCTTGCAGGGGGCGGTTTCTACTGAAAAACTGTTTTTT. The V gene is TRBV5-5, the J gene TRBJ1-4; 8 bases match TRBD1. The length of the CDR3 is 16 residues. V gave up 1 base and J gave up 7 bases; unmatched junction bases: 9. In germline, CDR1 is SGHKS, CDR2 YYEKEE (reference sequence).